This entry describes one TCR beta chain. This entry comes from a study of blood T cell repertoires in COVID-19. Before they entered the study, exposed participants had met a COVID-19 case within 2 weeks. The data were produced by immunoSEQ multiplex PCR, yet TCRdb's version contains in-frame clones alone and is incomplete. Of about 260,000 clones in the sample, just under 90% are singletons; the top ten hold around 0.85%. This TCR derives from a man between 45 and 60 years old who had been exposed to COVID-19. Sequenced sample: PBMCs or T cells enriched from blood (not recorded which).

The CDR3 DNA is TGTGCCAGCAGTGAAGCGCACAGTCACACTGAAGCTTTCTTT. Encoded protein: CASSEAHSHTEAFF. The J gene is TRBJ1-1, the V gene TRBV6-1, with D unresolved. Germline V lookup: CDR1 MNHNS, CDR2 SASEGT. The V end was cut by 0 bases, the J end by 3 bases, with 8 bases between. The CDR3 has 14 residues.